This section outlines one TCR beta chain sequence together with its context. The antigen is not known. CDR1 is KGHSH and CDR2 is LQKENI in the germline V gene. The CDR3 totals 16 residues. V lost 1 base and J 2 bases, leaving 12 bases between the germline ends. The sample originates from a study of T cell responses to AZD1222 COVID-19 vaccine. Overall study: Whether given at about 4 or about 12 weeks, second doses were pooled. Study-level results: Vaccine-associated CD4 TCRs ranged over spike, dominating at 160-218 and 743-854. Receipt of two AZD1222 doses was followed by a rise in Spike-specific TCR breadth and depth. Scientists sampled the repertoires only once the peak T cell response had passed.

Profiled with immunoSEQ multiplex PCR; TCRdb holds only in-frame clones, not every one. Here the sample spans roughly 150,000 clones, 90% being singletons. The sample was peripheral blood, taken on day 0 of AZD1222 vaccination. The origin of this receptor is an adult in good health. This sequence joins TRBV18 and TRBJ1-3; D call uncertain. The CDR3 protein is CASSPQGGSAGNTIYF. CDR3 sequence (DNA): TGTGCCAGCTCACCACAAGGCGGCAGCGCTGGAAACACCATATATTTT.